A selection of T cell receptor beta chains follows, all from one sample in a study of beta chain features in type 1 diabetes. Only in-frame clones appear in the TCRdb table, and some are missing; sequencing was by immunoSEQ multiplex PCR. The sample lists about 150,000 clones; more than 10% were seen once. The sample taken for sequencing was central memory CD4+ T cells from blood. These receptors were obtained from a man aged 18 to 29 with type 1 diabetes. CDR3s leave out the opening cysteine and the closing phenylalanine or tryptophan. The order of the fields is CDR3 protein, V gene, J gene, clone size. Not all rows give a size; the values are once, few, many and, for expanded clones, a class.

CDR3: ASSAQRTTEAF
V: TRBV19
J: TRBJ1-1
size: NA

CDR3: ASSTARGGYT
V: TRBV5-4
J: TRBJ1-2
size: many

CDR3: ASKSWQPPNTEAF
V: TRBV19
J: TRBJ1-1
size: NA

CDR3: ASSEGRNTEAF
V: TRBV2
J: TRBJ1-1
size: NA

CDR3: AWKLRGGQETQY
V: TRBV30
J: TRBJ2-5
size: NA

CDR3: ASSLAHLNEQF
V: TRBV7-9
J: TRBJ2-1
size: many

CDR3: ASNTGASNTEAF
V: TRBV28
J: TRBJ1-1
size: NA

CDR3: ASSLTASSYEQY
V: TRBV13
J: TRBJ2-7
size: NA

CDR3: ASSIGQFSSYNEQF
V: TRBV19
J: TRBJ2-1
size: NA

CDR3: SAGTEAF
V: TRBV29-1
J: TRBJ1-1
size: NA

CDR3: ASSLEAGASYEQY
V: TRBV5-1
J: TRBJ2-7
size: few

CDR3: ASGTGSGNQPQH
V: TRBV6-1
J: TRBJ1-5
size: NA

CDR3: ASSLGQLEEKLF
V: TRBV5-1
J: TRBJ1-4
size: NA

CDR3: AWSVQGAGNQPQH
V: TRBV30
J: TRBJ1-5
size: many

CDR3: AISRPGGGETQY
V: TRBV10-3
J: TRBJ2-5
size: few

CDR3: ASSYSIGEKLF
V: TRBV6-5
J: TRBJ1-4
size: few

CDR3: ASSNNAGIGQY
V: TRBV6-5
J: TRBJ2-7
size: NA

CDR3: ASSAGSAYNEQF
V: TRBV4-1
J: TRBJ2-1
size: few

CDR3: ASSPSGLATREQF
V: TRBV7-9
J: TRBJ2-1
size: many

CDR3: ASSRDRGGIQPQH
V: TRBV5-6
J: TRBJ1-5
size: few

CDR3: ASSLGGSNSPLH
V: TRBV7-9
J: TRBJ1-6
size: few

CDR3: ASLPRGAVGTGELF
V: TRBV7-2
J: TRBJ2-2
size: NA

CDR3: ASSQEFQGVAGNTIY
V: TRBV4-2
J: TRBJ1-3
size: NA

CDR3: AWSVQENTGYT
V: TRBV30
J: TRBJ1-2
size: few

CDR3: ASRRTDTQY
V: TRBV25-1
J: TRBJ2-3
size: NA

CDR3: ASSSQVSSYEQY
V: TRBV27
J: TRBJ2-7
size: NA

CDR3: ATSRVGAMNYEQY
V: TRBV15
J: TRBJ2-7
size: few

CDR3: ASSLRGKVSSYEQY
V: TRBV7-7
J: TRBJ2-7
size: few